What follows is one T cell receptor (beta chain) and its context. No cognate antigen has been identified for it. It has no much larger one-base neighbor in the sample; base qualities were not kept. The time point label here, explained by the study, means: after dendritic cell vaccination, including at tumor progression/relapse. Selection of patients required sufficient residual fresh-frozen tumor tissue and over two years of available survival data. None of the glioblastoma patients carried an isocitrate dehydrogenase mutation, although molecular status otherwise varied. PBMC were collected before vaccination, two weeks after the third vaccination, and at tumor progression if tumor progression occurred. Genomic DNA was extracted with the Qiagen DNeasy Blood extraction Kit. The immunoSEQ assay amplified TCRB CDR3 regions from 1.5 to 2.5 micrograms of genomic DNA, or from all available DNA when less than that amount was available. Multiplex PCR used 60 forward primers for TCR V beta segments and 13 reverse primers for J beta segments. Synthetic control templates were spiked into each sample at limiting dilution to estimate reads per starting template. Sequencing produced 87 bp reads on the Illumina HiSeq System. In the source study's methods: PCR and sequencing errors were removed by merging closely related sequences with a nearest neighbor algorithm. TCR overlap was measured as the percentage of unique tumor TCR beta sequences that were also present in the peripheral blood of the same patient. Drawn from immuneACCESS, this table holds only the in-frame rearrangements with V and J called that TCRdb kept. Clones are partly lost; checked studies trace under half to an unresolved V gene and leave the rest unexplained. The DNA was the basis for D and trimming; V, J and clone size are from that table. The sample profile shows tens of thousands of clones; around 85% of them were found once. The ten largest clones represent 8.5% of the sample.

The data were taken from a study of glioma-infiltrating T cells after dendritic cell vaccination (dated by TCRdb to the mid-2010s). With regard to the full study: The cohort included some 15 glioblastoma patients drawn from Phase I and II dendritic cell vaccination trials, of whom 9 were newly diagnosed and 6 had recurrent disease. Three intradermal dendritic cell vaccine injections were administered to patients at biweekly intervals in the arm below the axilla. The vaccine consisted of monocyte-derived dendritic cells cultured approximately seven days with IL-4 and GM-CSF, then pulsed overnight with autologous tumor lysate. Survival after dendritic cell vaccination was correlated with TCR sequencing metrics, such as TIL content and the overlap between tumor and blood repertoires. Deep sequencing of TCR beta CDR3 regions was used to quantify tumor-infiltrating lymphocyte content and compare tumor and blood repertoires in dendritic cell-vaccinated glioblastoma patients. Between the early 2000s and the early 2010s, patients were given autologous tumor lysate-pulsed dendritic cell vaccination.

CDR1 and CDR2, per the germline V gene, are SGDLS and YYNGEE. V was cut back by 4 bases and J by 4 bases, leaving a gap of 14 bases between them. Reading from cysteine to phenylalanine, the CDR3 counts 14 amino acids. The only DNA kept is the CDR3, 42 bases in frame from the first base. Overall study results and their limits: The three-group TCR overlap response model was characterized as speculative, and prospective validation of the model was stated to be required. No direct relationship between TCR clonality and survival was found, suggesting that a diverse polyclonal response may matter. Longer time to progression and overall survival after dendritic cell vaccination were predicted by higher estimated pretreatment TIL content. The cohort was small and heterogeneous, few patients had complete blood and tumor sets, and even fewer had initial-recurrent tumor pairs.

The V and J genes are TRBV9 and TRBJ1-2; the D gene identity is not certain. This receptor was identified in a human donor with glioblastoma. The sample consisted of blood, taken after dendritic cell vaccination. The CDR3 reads CASSPPGLGYGYTF. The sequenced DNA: TGTGCCAGCAGCCCCCCCGGGTTGGGCTATGGCTACACCTTC.